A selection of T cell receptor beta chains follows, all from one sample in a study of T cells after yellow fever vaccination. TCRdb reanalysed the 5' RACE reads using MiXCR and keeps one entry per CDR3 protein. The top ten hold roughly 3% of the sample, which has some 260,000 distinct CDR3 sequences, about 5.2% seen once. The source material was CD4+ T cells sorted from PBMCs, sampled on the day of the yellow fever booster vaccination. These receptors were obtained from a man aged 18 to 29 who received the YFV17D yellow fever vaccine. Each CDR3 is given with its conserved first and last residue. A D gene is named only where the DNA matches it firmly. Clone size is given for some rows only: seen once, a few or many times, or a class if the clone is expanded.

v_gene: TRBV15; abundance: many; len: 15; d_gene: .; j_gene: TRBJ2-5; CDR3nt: TGTGCCACCAGCAGAGATCCCCGACCCCAAGAGACCCAGTACTTC; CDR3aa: CATSRDPRPQETQYF
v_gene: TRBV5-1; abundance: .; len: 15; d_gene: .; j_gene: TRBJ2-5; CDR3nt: TGCGCCAGCAGCTCGGGACGGGGATTAAGGGAGACCCAGTACTTC; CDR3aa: CASSSGRGLRETQYF
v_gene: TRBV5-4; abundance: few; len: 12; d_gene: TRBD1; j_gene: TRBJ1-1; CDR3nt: TGTGCCAGCAGCCAAGGACAGGGAGAAGCTTTCTTT; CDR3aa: CASSQGQGEAFF
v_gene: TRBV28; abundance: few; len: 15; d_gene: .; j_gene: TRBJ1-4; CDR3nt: TGTGCCAGCAGTTCAGGAGCCGGGGGAGGTGAAAAACTGTTTTTT; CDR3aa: CASSSGAGGGEKLFF
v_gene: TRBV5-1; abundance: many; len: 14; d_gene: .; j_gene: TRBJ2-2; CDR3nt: TGCGCCAGCAGCCCAGTCGAACTAGGCGGGGAGCTGTTTTTT; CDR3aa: CASSPVELGGELFF
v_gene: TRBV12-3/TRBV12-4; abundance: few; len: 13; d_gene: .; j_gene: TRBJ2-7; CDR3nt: TGTGCCAGCAGTTTAGCCCTGGGGGACGAGCAGTACTTC; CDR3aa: CASSLALGDEQYF
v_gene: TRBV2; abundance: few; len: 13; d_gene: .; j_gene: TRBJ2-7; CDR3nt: TGTGCCAGCAGCCCGCGAAGCTCCTACGAGCAGTACTTC; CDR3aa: CASSPRSSYEQYF
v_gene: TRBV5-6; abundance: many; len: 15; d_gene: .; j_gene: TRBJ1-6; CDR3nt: TGTGCCAGCAGCTTGGGGGCAGGGGATAATTCACCCCTCCACTTT; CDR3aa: CASSLGAGDNSPLHF
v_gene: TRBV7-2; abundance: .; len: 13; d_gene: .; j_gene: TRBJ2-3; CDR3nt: TGTGCCAGCAGCGCCGAGCTCGTAGATACGCAGTATTTT; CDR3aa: CASSAELVDTQYF
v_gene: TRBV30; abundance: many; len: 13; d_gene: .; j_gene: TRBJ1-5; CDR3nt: TGTGCCTGGAGTGTGCAGGACAATCAGCCCCAGCATTTT; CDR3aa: CAWSVQDNQPQHF
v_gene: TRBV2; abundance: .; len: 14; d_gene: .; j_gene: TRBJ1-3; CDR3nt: TGTGCCAGCAGCGGGGACACCTCTGGAAACACCATATATTTT; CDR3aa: CASSGDTSGNTIYF
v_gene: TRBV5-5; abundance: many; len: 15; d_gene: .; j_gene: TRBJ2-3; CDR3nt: TGTGCCAGCAGCTTCAGGGTCACCTCCACAGATACGCAGTATTTT; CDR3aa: CASSFRVTSTDTQYF
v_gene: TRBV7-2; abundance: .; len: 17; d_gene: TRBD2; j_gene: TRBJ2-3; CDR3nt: TGTGCCAGCAGCGCCCCGGGACTAGCGGGGGGGCGCTTCGCGCAGTATTTT; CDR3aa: CASSAPGLAGGRFAQYF
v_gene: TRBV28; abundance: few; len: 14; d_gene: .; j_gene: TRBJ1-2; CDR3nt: TGTGCCAGCAGTGTCGACAGAGATCTCTATGGCTACACCTTC; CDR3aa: CASSVDRDLYGYTF
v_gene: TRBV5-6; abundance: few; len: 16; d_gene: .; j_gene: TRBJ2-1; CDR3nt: TGTGCCAGCAGCTTGGGGCCGGCGAGCTCCTACAATGAGCAGTTCTTC; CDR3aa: CASSLGPASSYNEQFF
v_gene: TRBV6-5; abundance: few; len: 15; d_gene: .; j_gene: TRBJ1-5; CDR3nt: TGTGCCAGCAGTTACAGTGGGGAGACCAGACAGCCCCAGCATTTT; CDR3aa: CASSYSGETRQPQHF
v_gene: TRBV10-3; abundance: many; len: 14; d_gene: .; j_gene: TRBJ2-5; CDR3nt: TGTGCCATCAGAACGACAGGAGAAGTAGAGACCCAGTACTTC; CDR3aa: CAIRTTGEVETQYF
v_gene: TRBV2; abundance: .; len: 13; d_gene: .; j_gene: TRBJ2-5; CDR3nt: TGTGCCAGCCTTCTTTCGTACCAAGAGACCCAGTACTTC; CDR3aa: CASLLSYQETQYF